The 22 T cell receptor beta chains listed next were all sequenced from one sample in a study of blood T cells in healthy people across ages. Then a second PCR, running roughly 7 to 11 cycles, was carried out with a sample-barcoded 5' primer and a J-beta primer mix. TCRdb used MiXCR to reprocess the 5' RACE reads, holding one entry per CDR3 protein. The sample has around 900,000 distinct CDR3 sequences; 25% to 30% are singletons. Input material: blood. These receptors originate from a woman aged 80 or over in good health.

This clonotype was counted many times. The rearrangement uses TRBV28 and TRBJ1-2; tentative D call: TRBD1 (5 bases). The CDR3 spans 13 residues. Germline V gives CDR1 MDHEN, CDR2 SYDVKM. For the CDR3, the DNA is TGTGCTGGGGGAGGAAACGCTAACTATGGCTACACCTTC. It yields the protein CAGGGNANYGYTF.

This clonotype was seen ten or more times. This chain connects TRBV6-6 to TRBJ2-5; 8 nucleotides align to TRBD2. The junction had 8 bases not matched to a gene; V was cut back by 10 bases and J by 1 base. Germline CDR1 is MNHNY and CDR2 is SVGAGI (reference sequence). CDR3 length: 14 amino acids. The CDR3 DNA follows: TGTGCCAACGTTTTAGCGGGGACCCAAGAGACCCAGTACTTC. Translating it yields CANVLAGTQETQYF.

This clonotype was recorded many times. The gene calls are TRBV5-1 and TRBJ2-5; D unresolved. Trimming removed 0 bases from V and 4 bases from J, with 10 bases in between. The V gene's germline CDR1 is SGHRS and CDR2 YFSETQ. The CDR3 has 14 amino acids. CDR3 in amino acids: CASSLVLRTETQYF. CDR3 nucleotides: TGCGCCAGCAGCTTGGTGTTGCGTACAGAGACCCAGTACTTC.

The rearrangement uses TRBV2 and TRBJ2-7; tentative D call: TRBD2 (6 bases). Germline CDR1 reads SNHLY; CDR2 reads FYNNEI. The V and J ends lost 2 bases and 0 bases respectively, with 11 bases between them. The CDR3 is 15 amino acids. The CDR3 sequence: CASSERLESSYEQYF. The CDR3 region has the DNA TGTGCCAGCAGTGAACGACTAGAGAGCTCCTACGAGCAGTACTTC.

This clonotype was observed at least ten times. The rearrangement joins TRBV10-3 to TRBJ2-1; TRBD1 matches at 11 bases. With V trimmed by 9 bases and J by 8 bases, 6 bases remained unmatched. The CDR3 is 13 amino acids. CDR1 and CDR2 (germline): ENHRY, SYGVKD. CDR3 region: CAIGQGARDEQFF. The CDR3 nucleotides are TGTGCCATTGGACAGGGGGCGCGGGATGAGCAGTTCTTC.

The chain joins TRBV7-2 to TRBJ2-1; D uncertain. Germline V gene data show CDR1 as SGHTA and CDR2 as FQGNSA. The CDR3 is made up of 14 amino acids. The V end was cut by 6 bases, the J end by 5 bases, with 14 bases between. CDR3 nucleotide sequence: TGTGCCAGCAGGCCCGGGTACTCAGACAATGAGCAGTTCTTC. As protein: CASRPGYSDNEQFF.

There are many counts of this clonotype. V and J are TRBV7-2 and TRBJ2-7, with TRBD1 matching 10 bases. Germline CDR1 reads SGHTA; CDR2 reads FQGNSA. V shed 5 bases and J 1 base; nucleotides not matched to a gene: 5. This CDR3 spans 15 amino acids. The CDR3 bases are TGTGCCAGCAGCATCGACAGGGGGCTGTCCTACGAGCAGTACTTC. Translation: CASSIDRGLSYEQYF.

This clonotype was counted ten times or more. This chain joins TRBV7-2 and TRBJ2-7, with unresolved D. Trimming pared 5 bases from V and 4 bases from J, leaving 15 bases between. The CDR3 has 14 amino acids. Germline assignment: CDR1 SGHTA and CDR2 FQGNSA. This CDR3 reads CASSRVGPRYEQYF. The CDR3 DNA is TGTGCCAGCAGCCGCGTCGGGCCAAGATACGAGCAGTACTTC.

This clonotype was counted many times. This chain uses TRBV20-1 with TRBJ1-2; 8 positions match TRBD1. Losses at the gene ends were 5 bases for V and 0 bases for J; bases not matched to a gene: 8. Germline values: CDR1 DFQATT, CDR2 SNEGSKA (reference sequence). CDR3 length equals 15 residues. This CDR3 reads CSAARQGSTNYGYTF. CDR3 bases: TGCAGTGCTGCCCGACAGGGGTCAACTAACTATGGCTACACCTTC.

The rearrangement links TRBV7-8 to TRBJ2-3; TRBD2 agrees at 7 bases. The CDR3 is 15 amino acids. Trimming took 2 bases from V and 4 from J; bases not matched to a gene: 6. Per the germline V gene, CDR1 is SGHVS and CDR2 is FQNEAQ. This CDR3 reads CASSLFVAGADTQYF. The CDR3 DNA follows: TGTGCCAGCAGCTTATTTGTAGCGGGTGCAGATACGCAGTATTTT.

This sequence joins TRBV20-1 and TRBJ2-2; 13 bases map to TRBD2. V gave up 1 base and J gave up 2 bases; unmatched junction bases: 7. Per germline, CDR1 DFQATT and CDR2 SNEGSKA (reference sequence). CDR3 length: 18 amino acids. The CDR3 sequence: CSARAWTSGGPNTGELFF. CDR3 nucleotides: TGCAGTGCTAGAGCCTGGACTAGCGGGGGTCCCAACACCGGGGAGCTGTTTTTT.

The chain combines TRBV6-5 with TRBJ1-6, with 7 bases identical to TRBD1. CDR1 and CDR2 (germline): MNHEY, SVGAGI. V dropped 6 bases and J dropped 9; count of bases not matched to a gene: 14. This CDR3 is 16 amino acids long. CDR3 nucleotides: TGTGCCAGCAGGATCCAGGGGGACGGGCGAGGTTCACCCCTCCACTTT. Residues: CASRIQGDGRGSPLHF.

This clonotype was recorded a few times. The chain carries TRBV30 and TRBJ2-4; D gene uncertain. Gene TRBJ2-7 matches the end of the DNA better, so the J call may be wrong. Germline V CDR1 and CDR2: GTSNPN, SVGIG (reference sequence). This CDR3 contains 13 residues. CDR3 sequence reads: CAWTPSVGHEQYF. The CDR3 DNA is TGTGCCTGGACCCCCTCAGTGGGCCACGAGCAGTACTTC.

The chain carries TRBV18 and TRBJ1-1, with 7 bases fitting TRBD1. The CDR3 extends over 15 amino acids. Germline V gene sequence: CDR1 KGHSH, CDR2 LQKENI. The ends lost 6 bases at V and 4 bases at J; junction bases unmatched: 11. CDR3 sequence: CASSPPQGSGTEAFF. In DNA, the CDR3 is TGTGCCAGCTCCCCCCCACAGGGGTCCGGCACTGAAGCTTTCTTT.

This clonotype was recorded a few times. DNA for the CDR3: TGTGCCAGCAGTCCCACAGCCACCTACGAGCAGTACTTC. The encoded protein is CASSPTATYEQYF. This chain joins TRBV12-3 or TRBV12-4 and TRBJ2-7; D not certain. The CDR3 runs to 13 residues. Trimming took 5 bases from V and 2 from J, leaving 10 bases between them.

This clonotype was found many times. The chain carries TRBV5-5 and TRBJ2-5; D is uncertain. This CDR3 region has 14 residues. Germline lookup yields CDR1 SGHKS and CDR2 YYEKEE (reference sequence). Deletions cut 0 bases from V and 2 bases from J, with 8 bases between. CDR3 sequence: CASSLGQFQETQYF. In DNA form, the CDR3 reads TGTGCCAGCAGCTTGGGCCAATTTCAAGAGACCCAGTACTTC.

Note on this clonotype: A read error may account for a junction end that differs from germline. Here the CDR3 reads CAGSSRNRDEKLFF. In DNA, the CDR3 is TGTGCCGGCAGCTCCCGGAACAGGGATGAAAAACTGTTTTTT. The J gene is TRBJ1-4, the V gene TRBV4-2; tentatively, D is TRBD1 (6 bases). This CDR3 has 14 amino acids. Germline CDR1 LGHNA, CDR2 YNFKEQ.

The chain recombines TRBV19 with TRBJ1-1; D unclear. The germline CDR1 and CDR2 sequences are LNHDA and SQIVND (reference sequence). V gave up 6 bases and J gave up 1 base, with 18 bases separating them. The CDR3 covers 16 residues. Written as DNA, the CDR3 is TGTGCCAGTAGCCCCCGATCGGGAAGGGAGAACACTGAAGCTTTCTTT. Translated: CASSPRSGRENTEAFF.

Turning to this clonotype: The junction shows a germline mismatch at one end, possibly a read error. The V call is TRBV2, the J call TRBJ2-6; D ambiguous. Germline values: CDR1 SNHLY, CDR2 FYNNEI. This CDR3 is built from 13 residues. This chain's CDR3 is CTSSASGANVLTF. For the CDR3, the DNA is TGTACCAGCAGTGCGTCTGGGGCCAACGTCCTGACTTTC.

This clonotype appeared many times. V usage is TRBV7-9 and J usage is TRBJ2-1; 10 positions match TRBD2. The CDR3 has 17 amino acids. V was pared by 2 bases and J by 1 base, with 5 bases of the junction left unmatched. Germline CDR1 SEHNR, CDR2 FQNEAQ (reference sequence). CDR3 sequence (DNA): TGTGCCAGCAGCTTATCCCTAGCGGGGGCATCCTACAATGAGCAGTTCTTC. It translates to CASSLSLAGASYNEQFF. Based on the CDR3 plus reference TRBV7-9 and TRBJ2-1, the full variable domain is DTGVSQNPRHKITKRGQNVTFRCDPISEHNRLYWYRQTLGQGPEFLTYFQNEAQLEKSRLLSDRFSAERPKGSFSTLEIQRTEQGDSAMYLCASSLSLAGASYNEQFFGPGTRLTVL.

This clonotype was recorded at least ten times. The gene calls are TRBV20-1 and TRBJ2-5; the match to TRBD2 covers 10 bases. Germline CDR1 and CDR2: DFQATT and SNEGSKA (reference sequence). The J segment lost 7 bases and the V segment lost 2 bases, leaving 10 bases of the junction unmatched. The CDR3 consists of 15 residues. CDR3 in amino acids: CSARRLAGASGTQYF. DNA of the CDR3: TGCAGTGCTAGACGGCTAGCGGGGGCCTCAGGGACCCAGTACTTC.

This clonotype occurred many times. This rearrangement joins TRBV12-3 or TRBV12-4 to TRBJ2-1; D is perhaps TRBD2 (7 bases). The V end was cut by 0 bases, the J end by 8 bases, with 14 bases between. This CDR3 spans 15 amino acids. CDR3 amino acids: CASSLAEGGVHEQFF. Written as DNA, the CDR3 is TGTGCCAGCAGTTTAGCGGAGGGGGGGGTCCATGAGCAGTTCTTC.